This TCR beta chain was identified in a study of T cell responses to AZD1222 COVID-19 vaccine. Sequencing used immunoSEQ multiplex PCR; TCRdb keeps in-frame clones, though not all of them. The data contain some 170,000 clones, 92% of them singletons. Concerning this clone: Its antigen is undetermined.

Broader study findings: Spike-specific TCR breadth rose after two AZD1222 doses, and depth rose as well. Close to half of all spike-specific TCRs reportedly target regions of the variants that are unmutated.

Germline values: CDR1 MNHEY, CDR2 SMNVEV (reference sequence). CDR3 length equals 16 residues. V was pared by 4 bases and J by 8 bases, with 7 bases of the junction left unmatched. The TCR comes from an adult in good health. The rearrangement links TRBV27 to TRBJ2-1, with 14 bases fitting TRBD2. This specimen consisted of peripheral blood, obtained on day 0 of MenACWY control vaccination. The CDR3 DNA follows: TGTGCCAGCAGTTCGGGGACTAGCGGGAGTCGTCATGAGCAGTTCTTC. Translation: CASSSGTSGSRHEQFF.